Below are 22 T cell receptor beta chains sequenced from a single sample in a study of T cell repertoires in cytomegalovirus infection. Using its own MiXCR run on the reads, TCRdb lists one record per CDR3 protein. This table holds about 360,000 distinct CDR3 sequences, approximately 18% found once. The specimen was PBMCs. The receptors stem from a human donor in good health (CMV status not recorded). Some clones in this sample may be carry-over from other donors' samples.

This clonotype was seen many times. The rearrangement joins TRBV20-1 to TRBJ1-4, with 8 bases aligning to TRBD1. J lost 3 bases, V lost 0 bases, and 3 bases had no gene match. This CDR3 is 15 amino acids long. In germline, CDR1 is DFQATT, CDR2 SNEGSKA (reference sequence). CDR3 protein: CSARDRDRSNEKLFF. CDR3 nucleotide sequence: TGCAGTGCTAGAGATCGGGACAGGTCTAATGAAAAACTGTTTTTT.

The chain has TRBV11-2 and TRBJ2-5, with 9 bases that match TRBD2. The CDR3 is 15 residues long. The trim removed 1 base at V and 5 bases at J, leaving 5 bases unmatched. CDR1 is SGHAT, CDR2 FQNNGV, per germline. The CDR3 DNA is TGTGCCAGCAGCTTAGTTGCGGGAGGGCCGGAGACCCAGTACTTC. Protein product: CASSLVAGGPETQYF.

This clonotype was seen at least ten times. The chain carries TRBV7-2 and TRBJ2-3, with D uncertain. From germline, CDR1 is SGHTA and CDR2 FQGNSA. V was pared by 5 bases and J by 0 bases, with 6 bases between. The CDR3 length is 13 residues. CDR3 in amino acids: CASSPYSTDTQYF. CDR3 nucleotides: TGTGCCAGCAGCCCCTACAGCACAGATACGCAGTATTTT.

This clonotype showed up many times. DNA of the CDR3: TGTGCCAGCAGCTTTACAGGGGAGAGCTCCTACGAGCAGTACTTC. Translating gives CASSFTGESSYEQYF. The chain uses TRBV7-2 and TRBJ2-7, with 7 bases lining up with TRBD1. V shed 3 bases, J shed 0 bases, and the junction held 5 bases outside the gene matches. CDR3 length: 15 residues. CDR1 is SGHTA, CDR2 FQGNSA, per germline.

The chain uses TRBV20-1 and TRBJ2-7; D is perhaps TRBD1 (7 bases). CDR3 length: 15 residues. Germline-derived CDR1 and CDR2 are DFQATT and SNEGSKA (reference sequence). The ends were cut back, 6 bases at V and 4 bases at J, with 22 bases in the middle. The CDR3 nucleotides are TGCAGTGCCTTCGGTGACAGGGACGGAGGGTACGAGCAGTACTTC. Translation: CSAFGDRDGGYEQYF.

At least ten counts were recorded for this clonotype. The chain combines TRBV11-1 with TRBJ2-3, with D perhaps being TRBD1 or TRBD2 (5 bases each). The germline V and J ends were trimmed by 10 bases and 2 bases, with 16 bases remaining between them. Per the germline V gene, CDR1 is SGHAT and CDR2 is FQDESV (reference sequence). The CDR3 runs 14 residues. CDR3 residues: CATTLRGNTDTQYF. As DNA, the CDR3 is TGTGCCACGACACTGAGGGGTAACACAGATACGCAGTATTTT.

The V call is TRBV29-1, the J call TRBJ1-2; maybe TRBD1 (6 bases). The germline V gene encodes CDR1 SQVTM and CDR2 ANQGSEA. Trimming took off 0 bases at V and 5 bases at J, with 16 bases between the two ends. The length of the CDR3 is 15 residues. The CDR3 here is CSVEDPRTDEYGYTF. CDR3 bases: TGCAGCGTTGAAGATCCCCGGACAGATGAGTATGGCTACACCTTC.

In this sample, this clonotype turned up many times. The V call is TRBV7-2, the J call TRBJ2-7; tentatively, D is TRBD1 or TRBD2 (5 bases each). The germline CDR1 and CDR2 sequences are SGHTA and FQGNSA. This CDR3 region has 15 residues. Deletions cut 0 bases from V and 4 bases from J, with 13 bases between. The CDR3 bases are TGTGCCAGCAGCTTAGCGCCGGGGCAGACTTACGAGCAGTACTTC. It is translated as CASSLAPGQTYEQYF.

This clonotype occurred many times. This sequence joins TRBV12-3 or TRBV12-4 and TRBJ1-1; the match to TRBD1 covers 8 bases. Losses at the gene ends were 5 bases for V and 3 bases for J; bases not matched to a gene: 8. The CDR3 consists of 15 residues. The CDR3: CASSEGQGAYTEAFF. The CDR3 coding sequence is TGTGCCAGCAGTGAAGGACAGGGCGCCTACACTGAAGCTTTCTTT.

In the case of this clonotype: It may be a read error: a sequence one base away is much more abundant. The CDR3 carries no conserved terminal phenylalanine or tryptophan, so it likely arises from a read error. The chain employs TRBV28 and TRBJ1-4; TRBD1 is a possible D gene (6 bases). V was pared by 7 bases and J by 2 bases, with 23 bases between. Germline values: CDR1 MDHEN, CDR2 SYDVKM. The CDR3 runs 18 residues. CDR3: CASKLGGLGGTTNEKLFL. The CDR3 DNA reads TGTGCCAGCAAATTGGGGGGGCTCGGAGGGACGACTAATGAAAAACTGTTTCTT.

This clonotype was observed a few times. J is TRBJ1-3 and V is TRBV5-4; no reliable D call. Trimming removed 1 base at V and 1 base at J, with 12 bases between. The germline CDR1 and CDR2 sequences are SGHNT and YYREEE (reference sequence). The CDR3 contains 16 residues. DNA for the CDR3: TGTGCCAGCAGCTTGATTGGAGTGCAGTCTGGAAACACCATATATTTT. It translates to CASSLIGVQSGNTIYF. The full variable domain, with the rest looked up from reference TRBV5-4 and TRBJ1-3, is ETGVTQSPTHLIKTRGQQVTLRCSSQSGHNTVSWYQQALGQGPQFIFQYYREEENGRGNFPPRFSGLQFPNYSSELNVNALELDDSALYLCASSLIGVQSGNTIYFGEGSWLTVV.

This clonotype turned up a few times. V and J are TRBV2 and TRBJ2-5; no reliable D call. This CDR3 has 11 residues. Germline CDR1 SNHLY, CDR2 FYNNEI. V lost 7 bases and J 3 bases, leaving 6 bases between the germline ends. Here the CDR3 DNA reads TGTGCCAGCATTCAGGAAGAGACCCAGTACTTC. As protein: CASIQEETQYF.

CDR3 sequence: CASSYPGANQETQYF. DNA of the CDR3: TGTGCCAGCAGCTACCCCGGGGCTAACCAAGAGACCCAGTACTTC. V gene TRBV7-9 combines with J gene TRBJ2-5; possibly TRBD1 or TRBD2 for D (5 bases each). Germline V gene lookup returns CDR1 SEHNR and CDR2 FQNEAQ (reference sequence). This CDR3 is 15 amino acids long. Trimming left V 4 bases short and J 0 bases short, with 12 bases between.

V and J are TRBV6-1 and TRBJ2-3; D perhaps matches TRBD2 (5 bases). There are 13 residues in the CDR3. Germline V gene data show CDR1 as MNHNS and CDR2 as SASEGT. CDR3: CATEGEISDTQYF. The CDR3 DNA sequence: TGTGCGACCGAGGGCGAGATCTCAGATACGCAGTATTTT.

In its sample, this clonotype was seen a few times. The rearrangement links TRBV19 to TRBJ2-3; 8 bases line up with TRBD1. V dropped 3 bases and J dropped 5; count of bases not matched to a gene: 7. Germline lookup yields CDR1 LNHDA and CDR2 SQIVND (reference sequence). The CDR3 is 15 residues long. This CDR3 is CASSMWDRKRDTQYF. The DNA for the CDR3 is TGTGCCAGTAGTATGTGGGACAGGAAGAGAGATACGCAGTATTTT.

This clonotype was seen only a few times. This sequence joins TRBV20-1 and TRBJ1-2; D not certain. V was shortened by 4 bases and J by 8 bases, with 11 bases between the two germline ends. CDR1 and CDR2 (germline): DFQATT, SNEGSKA (reference sequence). The CDR3 contains 11 residues. As DNA, the CDR3 is TGCAGTGCTACGAACCAGCAGGGCTACACCTTC. This codes for CSATNQQGYTF.

The sample holds a few counts of this clonotype. V gene TRBV15 combines with J gene TRBJ2-7; D gene unclear. Germline values: CDR1 LNHNV, CDR2 YYDKDF (reference sequence). The CDR3 is made up of 14 amino acids. The germline V and J ends were trimmed by 0 bases and 6 bases, with 12 bases remaining between them. CDR3 coding DNA: TGTGCCACCAGCAGAGATGTCAAGGGTTCCGAGCAGTACTTC. Translated, it gives CATSRDVKGSEQYF.

This clonotype has at least ten counts. The V call is TRBV7-2, the J call TRBJ2-5; no firm D call. With 3 bases removed from V and 4 bases from J, the gap between germline ends came to 6 bases. From germline, CDR1 is SGHTA and CDR2 FQGNSA. CDR3 length: 12 amino acids. The CDR3 DNA follows: TGTGCCAGCAGCTTGTCTGGAGAGACCCAGTACTTC. Translation: CASSLSGETQYF.

The gene calls are TRBV3-1 and TRBJ1-4; D is ambiguous. Trimming removed 6 bases from V and 4 bases from J, with 12 bases in between. The CDR3 length is 14 residues. Germline V gives CDR1 LGHDT, CDR2 YNNKEL (reference sequence). As DNA, the CDR3 is TGTGCCAGCAGTGCCGTGGGGATTAATGAAAAACTGTTTTTT. Its translation is CASSAVGINEKLFF.

The gene calls are TRBV18 and TRBJ2-5; D is uncertain. Trimming left V 1 base short and J 2 bases short, with 8 bases between. Germline-derived CDR1 and CDR2 are KGHSH and LQKENI. The CDR3 is made up of 14 amino acids. CDR3 protein: CASSPRTAQETQYF. In DNA, the CDR3 is TGTGCCAGCTCACCACGGACGGCACAAGAGACCCAGTACTTC.

This chain uses TRBV5-4 with TRBJ2-2, with TRBD1 matching over 8 bases. The CDR3 loop spans 18 amino acids. CDR1 SGHNT and CDR2 YYREEE come from the germline V gene (reference sequence). V dropped 3 bases and J dropped 6; count of bases not matched to a gene: 16. CDR3 sequence reads: CASSSLAGGLDGSGELFF. Here the CDR3 DNA reads TGTGCCAGCAGCTCACTTGCAGGGGGCCTCGATGGGTCCGGGGAGCTGTTTTTT. Together with reference TRBV5-4 and TRBJ2-2, the CDR3 gives the full variable domain: ETGVTQSPTHLIKTRGQQVTLRCSSQSGHNTVSWYQQALGQGPQFIFQYYREEENGRGNFPPRFSGLQFPNYSSELNVNALELDDSALYLCASSSLAGGLDGSGELFFGEGSRLTVL.

This clonotype was recorded many times. The genes are TRBV7-2 and TRBJ2-2, with unresolved D. CDR3 length: 14 amino acids. V was trimmed by 6 bases and J by 2 bases, leaving 10 bases between them. Germline V lookup: CDR1 SGHTA, CDR2 FQGNSA. CDR3 loop: CASSRPSNTGELFF. In nucleotides, the CDR3 is TGTGCCAGCAGTAGGCCCAGTAACACCGGGGAGCTGTTTTTT.